The clone carrying this T cell receptor beta chain was counted a few times. What it binds is not known. The sample originates from a study of T-cell memory formation after mild COVID-19. In the study overall: TCR clusters were largely donor specific. Study-level findings and limits: From day 15 to 85, contracting clones were balanced between CD4 and CD8, whereas later expanders leaned toward CD4+. Pre-infection memory contained some responding clones, which suggested that cross-reactive memory had joined. Contracting clones localized mainly to CM and EM when CD4+ and mainly to EMRA when CD8+.

TCRdb fed the 5' RACE reads into MiXCR, producing one record per CDR3 protein. The data hold approximately 350,000 distinct CDR3 sequences, with 25% to 30% observed a single time. The sequenced sample was PBMCs or a T cell subset sorted from them (not recorded which). This TCR was recovered from an adult woman who had mild COVID-19 (a few samples of this study predate the infection). Cell type and time point are not known.

CDR3 sequence reads: CASSSPGRGGQFF. The DNA of the CDR3 is TGTGCCAGCAGTTCCCCCGGGCGGGGTGGGCAGTTCTTC. The chain is built from TRBV12-3 or TRBV12-4 and TRBJ2-1; D is possibly TRBD2 (6 bases). CDR3 length: 13 residues. V was cut by 4 bases and J by 12 bases, with 16 bases left in between.